These 30 T cell receptor beta chains came from one sample sequenced in a study of blood T cells in healthy people across ages. The authors ran a second PCR of roughly 7 to 11 cycles using a sample-barcoded 5' primer and a J-beta primer mix. MiXCR, run by TCRdb on the 5' RACE reads, gives a single entry per CDR3 protein. The sample holds hundreds of thousands of distinct CDR3 sequences, under 30% seen once. The sequencing input was blood. The receptor set was obtained from a woman aged 80 or older in good health.

This clonotype was counted ten times or more. The chain combines TRBV5-1 with TRBJ2-5; 10 nucleotides align to TRBD2. J was trimmed by 3 bases and V by 4 bases; bases with no gene match: 6. Per germline, CDR1 SGHRS and CDR2 YFSETQ. The CDR3 runs 15 residues. The CDR3 is CASSRGSGGEETQYF. CDR3 DNA sequence: TGCGCCAGCAGCCGGGGGAGCGGGGGGGAAGAGACCCAGTACTTC.

For this clonotype: This may be a read error, as it is one base from a much larger clone. Here the CDR3 reads CSVVQQGEGTQYF. DNA for the CDR3: TGCAGCGTGGTCCAGCAGGGGGAGGGGACCCAGTACTTC. The V call is TRBV29-1, the J call TRBJ2-5; D tentatively fits TRBD1 or TRBD2 (7 bases each). This CDR3 is 13 amino acids long. Trimming took off 6 bases at V and 7 bases at J, with 18 bases between the two ends. Looked up from germline, CDR1 is SQVTM and CDR2 is ANQGSEA.

On this clonotype: A much larger clone differs from this one at a single base, so this may be a read error. The genes are TRBV12-3 or TRBV12-4 and TRBJ2-3; D perhaps matches TRBD2 (6 bases). The CDR3 runs to 13 residues. CDR3 coding DNA: TGTGCCAGCAGTTGGGGGGAAACAGATACGCTGTATTTT. Encoded protein: CASSWGETDTLYF.

V gene TRBV29-1 combines with J gene TRBJ2-2; no firm D call. Germline-derived CDR1 and CDR2 are SQVTM and ANQGSEA. Trimming took 4 bases from V and 5 from J, leaving 17 bases between them. The CDR3 is 15 residues long. In nucleotides, the CDR3 is TGCAGCGTTGTCTCCGACCAGAGATCAACCGGGGAGCTGTTTTTT. Its translation is CSVVSDQRSTGELFF.

V and J are TRBV15 and TRBJ1-1; maybe TRBD1 (5 bases). The germline V gene has CDR1 LNHNV and CDR2 YYDKDF (reference sequence). Trimming took off 0 bases at V and 6 bases at J, with 14 bases between the two ends. The CDR3 loop spans 15 amino acids. In DNA, the CDR3 is TGTGCCACCAGCAGAGATCTCCATAGAGGGGCTGAAGCTTTCTTT. The encoded protein is CATSRDLHRGAEAFF.

This clonotype was picked up many times. The chain carries TRBV2 and TRBJ2-3; 8 positions agree with TRBD1. Germline CDR1 SNHLY, CDR2 FYNNEI. The CDR3 sequence is 14 residues long. After removal of 5 bases from V and 1 base from J, the junction contained 2 bases not matched to a gene. This CDR3 reads CASSKTGGTDTQYF. The CDR3 DNA reads TGTGCCAGCAGTAAGACAGGGGGCACAGATACGCAGTATTTT.

This clonotype showed up many times. A much larger clone differs by one base, so this may be a read error. The V call is TRBV20-1, the J call TRBJ2-5; D uncertain. V was clipped by 1 base and J by 11 bases, with 11 bases between them. Per the germline V gene, CDR1 is DFQATT and CDR2 is SNEGSKA (reference sequence). This CDR3 contains 11 residues. Here the CDR3 reads CSARGRVGQYF. The CDR3 nucleotides read TGCAGTGCTAGAGGCAGAGTTGGGCAGTACTTC.

The chain employs TRBV3-1 and TRBJ1-5; 8 bases are shared with TRBD1. The V gene end was trimmed by 4 bases and the J gene end by 3 bases; junction bases not matched to a gene: 5. CDR1 and CDR2 from the germline V gene are LGHDT and YNNKEL (reference sequence). CDR3 length equals 15 residues. The CDR3 DNA follows: TGTGCCAGCAGCCGCGGACAGGGACTCAATCAGCCCCAGCATTTT. This encodes CASSRGQGLNQPQHF.

With respect to this clonotype: The CDR3 ends on some other residue instead of the conserved phenylalanine or tryptophan, so this is likely a read error. The V gene is TRBV5-1, the J gene TRBJ1-2; no firm D call. The CDR3 has 14 amino acids. Germline V gives CDR1 SGHRS, CDR2 YFSETQ. The V and J ends lost 3 bases and 3 bases respectively, with 12 bases between them. CDR3 region: CASSSGPTDYGYTL. The CDR3 DNA follows: TGCGCCAGCAGCTCCGGACCCACCGACTATGGCTACACCTTA.

To note about this clonotype: This may be a read error: a much more frequent sequence differs by one nucleotide. This rearrangement joins TRBV7-2 to TRBJ2-1, with no clear D. The CDR3 spans 14 residues. Germline values: CDR1 SGHTA, CDR2 FQGNSA. CDR3 amino acids: CANSPAVGHNEQFF. CDR3 nucleotides: TGTGCCAACAGCCCCGCCGTCGGGCACAATGAGCAGTTCTTC.

The sample holds many counts of this clonotype. The chain recombines TRBV4-2 with TRBJ2-5; no reliable D call. Deletions cut 0 bases from V and 7 bases from J, with 12 bases between. Germline lookup yields CDR1 LGHNA and CDR2 YNFKEQ. The CDR3 has 14 amino acids. Here the CDR3 reads CASSQEGDRRTQYF. DNA of the CDR3: TGTGCCAGCAGCCAAGAGGGCGACCGTAGGACCCAGTACTTC.

As to this clonotype: Given a much more abundant clone one base away, this may be a read error. The V gene is TRBV7-6, the J gene TRBJ2-1; weak D call: TRBD1 (5 bases). The CDR3 covers 12 residues. Per germline, CDR1 SGHVS and CDR2 FNYEAQ. Trimming cost V 7 bases and J 7 bases, with 11 bases left between them. CDR3 sequence reads: CASNRPGNEQFF. The CDR3 DNA reads TGTGCCAGCAACCGACCAGGGAATGAGCAGTTCTTC.

The table lists this clonotype with many counts. The rearrangement uses TRBV5-1 and TRBJ2-5; TRBD1 agrees at 8 bases. The CDR3 is 13 residues long. Per germline, CDR1 SGHRS and CDR2 YFSETQ. V lost 8 bases, J lost 4 bases, and 7 bases stayed unmatched. The CDR3 here is CASNQGAGETQYF. CDR3 nucleotides: TGCGCCAGTAATCAGGGGGCTGGAGAGACCCAGTACTTC.

The V call is TRBV9, the J call TRBJ2-1, with 11 bases matching TRBD2. CDR1 is SGDLS and CDR2 is YYNGEE in the germline V gene. With 3 bases clipped from V and 10 bases from J, the junction kept 9 bases outside the gene matches. This CDR3 is built from 15 residues. CDR3 in amino acids: CASSAGTSGSYEQFF. As DNA, the CDR3 is TGTGCCAGCAGCGCCGGGACTAGCGGATCCTACGAGCAGTTCTTC.

CDR3 DNA sequence: TGTGCCAGCAGCTCCGATCGGACGACGGCCAAAAACATTCAGTACTTC. Its translation: CASSSDRTTAKNIQYF. This chain connects TRBV7-2 to TRBJ2-4, with unresolved D. Germline values: CDR1 SGHTA, CDR2 FQGNSA. V lost 4 bases to trimming and J lost 1 base, with 14 bases between them. There are 16 residues in the CDR3.

This chain joins TRBV5-1 and TRBJ2-7, with TRBD2 identical over 15 bases. Trimming at V came to 4 bases and at J to 7 bases, leaving 18 bases not matched to a gene. The CDR3 consists of 19 residues. CDR1 SGHRS and CDR2 YFSETQ come from the germline V gene. This CDR3 is CASSPGLAGGQGTKNEQYF. CDR3 in DNA: TGCGCCAGCAGCCCCGGACTAGCGGGGGGGCAAGGAACAAAAAATGAGCAGTACTTC.

With regard to this clonotype: Compared with germline, one end of the junction differs, possibly owing to a read error. The rearrangement links TRBV28 to TRBJ1-2, with unresolved D. The CDR3 covers 12 residues. CDR1 MDHEN and CDR2 SYDVKM come from the germline V gene. This chain's CDR3 is CASSYQSYGCTF. The CDR3 region has the DNA TGTGCCAGCAGTTATCAGTCCTATGGCTGCACCTTC.

The count of this clonotype is one. The chain recombines TRBV6-2 or TRBV6-3 with TRBJ1-1; D gene unclear. V dropped 2 bases and J dropped 3 bases, with 16 bases sitting between them. The CDR3 spans 16 residues. CDR1 MNHEY and CDR2 SVGEGT come from the germline V gene. The CDR3 region has the DNA TGTGCCAGCAGTTACCACCTGACGGGTGGAGACACTGAAGCTTTCTTT. It specifies CASSYHLTGGDTEAFF.

Turning to this clonotype: A read error may be the cause here, since a much bigger clone is one base away. The genes are TRBV25-1 and TRBJ1-2; D remains unclear. The CDR3 spans 11 residues. The germline CDR1 and CDR2 sequences are MGHDK and SYGVNS. CDR3 loop: CVSSESRGYTF. CDR3 coding DNA: TGTGTCAGCAGTGAATCACGAGGCTACACCTTC.

Many counts were recorded for this clonotype. J is TRBJ2-1 and V is TRBV4-1, with TRBD2 matching over 13 bases. The CDR3 has 17 residues. Germline CDR1 reads MGHRA; CDR2 reads YSYEKL. Losses at the gene ends were 0 bases for V and 3 bases for J; bases not matched to a gene: 2. The CDR3 protein is CASSQEGLAGSYNEQFF. Written as DNA, the CDR3 is TGCGCCAGCAGCCAAGAGGGACTAGCGGGGAGCTACAATGAGCAGTTCTTC.

This clonotype was counted between two and nine times. A much larger clone differs by one base, so this may be a read error. This chain joins TRBV5-1 and TRBJ2-5, with 9 bases matching TRBD1. V gave up 1 base and J gave up 11 bases; unmatched junction bases: 9. The CDR3 is made up of 14 amino acids. CDR1 and CDR2 (germline): SGHRS, YFSETQ. CDR3 protein: CASSLSQGASEQYF. CDR3 sequence (DNA): TGCGCCAGCAGCTTGTCACAGGGGGCAAGTGAGCAGTACTTC.

This clonotype was detected many times. V usage is TRBV29-1 and J usage is TRBJ2-3; tentative D call: TRBD1 (6 bases). The CDR3 runs 13 residues. CDR1 SQVTM and CDR2 ANQGSEA come from the germline V gene. V was trimmed by 7 bases and J by 3 bases, leaving 14 bases between them. The CDR3 loop is CSAEGVRTDTQYF. CDR3 nucleotide sequence: TGCAGCGCTGAGGGGGTACGAACAGATACGCAGTATTTT.

This clonotype was detected many times. The chain has TRBV4-2 and TRBJ1-1; 9 bases fit TRBD1. The CDR3 is made up of 17 amino acids. Trimming took 3 bases from V and 0 from J; bases not matched to a gene: 8. Germline CDR1 is LGHNA and CDR2 is YNFKEQ. CDR3 protein: CASSHEQTGGLNTEAFF. CDR3 nucleotides: TGTGCCAGCAGCCACGAACAAACAGGGGGCTTGAACACTGAAGCTTTCTTT.

This clonotype occurred many times. The genes are TRBV20-1 and TRBJ2-5; TRBD2 aligns across 10 bases. With V trimmed by 5 bases and J by 5 bases, 8 bases remained unmatched. The germline CDR1 and CDR2 sequences are DFQATT and SNEGSKA (reference sequence). The CDR3 is 14 amino acids. The DNA of the CDR3 is TGCAGTGCTGGTAGCGGGGGGATCTTGGAGACCCAGTACTTC. Amino acids: CSAGSGGILETQYF.

Regarding this clonotype: A much larger clonotype is one base distant, so this may be a read error. The V gene is TRBV20-1, the J gene TRBJ2-1; 11 bases are a match to TRBD2. The CDR3 has 16 amino acids. Germline CDR1 and CDR2: DFQATT and SNEGSKA (reference sequence). The J segment lost 8 bases and the V segment lost 5 bases, leaving 14 bases of the junction unmatched. The CDR3 DNA is TGCAGTGCTGATCTCCCTTTAGCGGGGGGGCCGGATGAGCAGTTCTTC. Amino acids: CSADLPLAGGPDEQFF.

This clonotype was recorded many times. Here the CDR3 DNA reads TGTGCCAGCAGGGTAACAGGGATAACTAACTATGGCTACACCTTC. Protein sequence: CASRVTGITNYGYTF. V gene TRBV6-5 combines with J gene TRBJ1-2; tentatively, D is TRBD1 (6 bases). Deletions cut 6 bases from V and 0 bases from J, with 14 bases between. The CDR3 length is 15 residues. Germline CDR1 reads MNHEY; CDR2 reads SVGAGI.

In its sample, this clonotype was seen many times. CDR3 coding DNA: TGTGCCAGCAGGGGCAGGGCCTCTGGGGCCAACGTCCTGACTTTC. This translates into CASRGRASGANVLTF. J is TRBJ2-6 and V is TRBV6-1, with D maybe TRBD1 (5 bases). The CDR3 spans 15 residues. CDR1 is MNHNS, CDR2 SASEGT, per germline. V lost 6 bases and J 0 bases, leaving 9 bases between the germline ends.

This clonotype has at least ten counts. This chain joins TRBV12-3 or TRBV12-4 and TRBJ1-5, with 8 positions matching TRBD1. This CDR3 contains 15 residues. V lost 7 bases, J lost 2 bases, and 7 bases stayed unmatched. The CDR3 DNA is TGTGCCAGCACCCTAACAGGGGGAGGCAATCAGCCCCAGCATTTT. The encoded protein is CASTLTGGGNQPQHF.

In this sample, this clonotype turned up many times. The chain employs TRBV12-3 or TRBV12-4 and TRBJ2-7; D remains ambiguous. The V gene lost 4 bases and the J gene lost 10 bases, with 14 bases spanning the gap. CDR3 length equals 12 residues. Written as DNA, the CDR3 is TGTGCCAGCAGTTCAAAATCGTCCTCCCAGTACTTC. Residues: CASSSKSSSQYF.

The chain has TRBV20-1 and TRBJ1-6; 8 bases align to TRBD1. The CDR3 length is 18 residues. Trimming cost V 3 bases and J 6 bases; bases outside gene matches: 16. Germline V gene lookup returns CDR1 DFQATT and CDR2 SNEGSKA (reference sequence). The CDR3 nucleotides read TGCAGTGCTAGTAGACAGGGGCCGAACCCTACGGGTAATTCACCCCTCCACTTT. As protein: CSASRQGPNPTGNSPLHF.